The 18 T cell receptor beta chains presented below share a single source sample, sequenced in a study of OX40 agonist ivuxolimab in advanced cancers. Repertoires were generated with immunoSEQ multiplex PCR, while TCRdb's copy carries only in-frame clones and drops some. This sample has tens of thousands of clones, with roughly 76% found just once. Here the sequenced sample was CD4+ or CD8+ T cells sorted from blood, taken in a trial of the OX40 agonist ivuxolimab. The receptors were gathered from an adult with an advanced solid tumor such as melanoma, head and neck, liver or kidney cancer.

The rearrangement joins TRBV7-2 to TRBJ1-4, with 9 bases fitting TRBD1. This CDR3 has 15 residues. Germline V gene lookup returns CDR1 SGHTA and CDR2 FQGNSA. The J segment lost 6 bases and the V segment lost 5 bases, leaving 7 bases of the junction unmatched. DNA for the CDR3: TGTGCCAGCAGCCTTTCCGGGACAGGGCATGAAAAACTGTTTTTT. It codes for CASSLSGTGHEKLFF.

This sequence joins TRBV6-5 and TRBJ2-6; possible D gene TRBD2, 6 bases. This CDR3 comprises 16 residues. Deletions cut 0 bases from V and 12 bases from J, with 18 bases between. The germline CDR1 and CDR2 sequences are MNHEY and SVGAGI. CDR3 DNA: TGTGCCAGCAGTTACTCGAAGGCGGCAGGGAGGCCCGTCCTGACTTTC. Protein product: CASSYSKAAGRPVLTF.

The chain recombines TRBV6-5 with TRBJ1-5; D is perhaps TRBD1 (6 bases). The ends were cut back, 6 bases at V and 6 bases at J, with 18 bases in the middle. The CDR3 is 15 amino acids. Per germline, CDR1 MNHEY and CDR2 SVGAGI. CDR3 residues: CASRPYNRESQPQHF. Here the CDR3 DNA reads TGTGCCAGCAGGCCTTACAACAGGGAGAGTCAGCCCCAGCATTTT.

The rearrangement joins TRBV27 to TRBJ2-5; D remains ambiguous. The V gene's germline CDR1 is MNHEY and CDR2 SMNVEV (reference sequence). This CDR3 region has 11 residues. The V gene lost 8 bases and the J gene lost 6 bases, with 10 bases spanning the gap. CDR3 in DNA: TGTGCCAGCGGCCATGGGCAGACCCAGTACTTC. Its translation is CASGHGQTQYF.

Here the CDR3 DNA reads TGCGCCAGCAGCTTGGGCGCAGCCTTCGAAGAGACCCAGTACTTC. It yields the protein CASSLGAAFEETQYF. This chain connects TRBV5-1 to TRBJ2-5, with D unclear. V was clipped by 0 bases and J by 3 bases, with 12 bases between them. The CDR3 consists of 15 residues. From germline, CDR1 is SGHRS and CDR2 YFSETQ.

V and J are TRBV7-3 and TRBJ2-1; D is perhaps TRBD2 (6 bases). Deletions cut 7 bases from V and 1 base from J, with 11 bases between. Germline V gene sequence: CDR1 SGHTA, CDR2 FQGTGA. This CDR3 is 14 amino acids long. The CDR3 sequence: CASKGRRSYNEQFF. CDR3 nucleotide sequence: TGTGCCAGCAAGGGGAGGCGGTCCTACAATGAGCAGTTCTTC.

The chain joins TRBV7-2 to TRBJ1-3; 7 positions match TRBD1. CDR1 is SGHTA and CDR2 is FQGNSA in the germline V gene. The CDR3 is made up of 18 amino acids. V lost 3 bases to trimming and J lost 3 bases; unmatched junction nucleotides: 14. The CDR3: CASSLTGRGRTDGNTIYF. DNA for the CDR3: TGTGCCAGCAGCTTGACTGGGAGGGGGCGAACGGATGGAAACACCATATATTTT.

The chain joins TRBV7-2 to TRBJ2-7; the D gene is possibly TRBD2 (6 bases). The V and J ends lost 1 base and 12 bases respectively, with 16 bases between them. The CDR3 loop spans 13 amino acids. The germline V gene has CDR1 SGHTA and CDR2 FQGNSA. DNA of the CDR3: TGTGCCAGCAGCTTAGAAGTCCTCGGGAGAAGGTACTTC. It specifies CASSLEVLGRRYF.

The gene calls are TRBV2 and TRBJ1-5; D ambiguous. The V gene's germline CDR1 is SNHLY and CDR2 FYNNEI. This CDR3 spans 11 amino acids. Trimming pared 4 bases from V and 11 bases from J, leaving 9 bases between. The CDR3 DNA sequence: TGTGCCAGCAGTGTGTCAGCAACCCAGCATTTT. As protein: CASSVSATQHF.

This chain joins TRBV6-1 and TRBJ2-7; the D is unclear. The CDR3 extends over 14 amino acids. Germline CDR1 reads MNHNS; CDR2 reads SASEGT. V gave up 4 bases and J gave up 3 bases, with 13 bases separating them. CDR3 sequence reads: CASSALGSRYEQYF. CDR3 coding DNA: TGTGCCAGCAGTGCGTTGGGCAGTCGCTACGAGCAGTACTTC.

This rearrangement joins TRBV6-1 to TRBJ1-2; no clear D. With 5 bases removed from V and 1 base from J, the gap between germline ends came to 5 bases. Germline V lookup: CDR1 MNHNS, CDR2 SASEGT. CDR3 size: 12 residues. The CDR3 DNA reads as TGTGCCAGCAGTAACTTTAACTATGGCTACACCTTC. This gives the protein CASSNFNYGYTF.

The V and J genes are TRBV29-1 and TRBJ2-1, with 10 bases that match TRBD2. Looked up from germline, CDR1 is SQVTM and CDR2 is ANQGSEA. This CDR3 comprises 15 residues. Losses at the gene ends were 3 bases for V and 3 bases for J; bases not matched to a gene: 5. CDR3 region: CSVERTSGNYNEQFF. Written as DNA, the CDR3 is TGCAGCGTTGAGCGGACTAGCGGAAACTACAATGAGCAGTTCTTC.

This chain links TRBV5-8 with TRBJ2-2; TRBD1 matches at 8 bases. Per germline, CDR1 SGHTS and CDR2 YDEGEE. Trimming cost V 0 bases and J 5 bases; bases outside gene matches: 3. The CDR3 has 15 amino acids. CDR3 coding DNA: TGTGCCAGCAGCTTGGACAGGGGGAGGACCGGGGAGCTGTTTTTT. This codes for CASSLDRGRTGELFF.

This clone was seen more than once but under ten times. This chain connects TRBV2 to TRBJ2-5, with no clear D. The CDR3 is 12 residues long. Trimming stripped 1 base from V and 6 bases from J, with 6 bases between. Per germline, CDR1 SNHLY and CDR2 FYNNEI. Here the CDR3 reads CASSEVVKTQYF. In nucleotides, the CDR3 is TGTGCCAGCAGTGAAGTCGTGAAGACCCAGTACTTC.

In this sample, this clone turned up a few times. This chain links TRBV28 with TRBJ1-2; the D is unclear. Between the trimmed V and J ends, which lost 6 bases and 4 bases, there was a span of 9 bases. Germline V gene lookup returns CDR1 MDHEN and CDR2 SYDVKM. This CDR3 comprises 12 residues. CDR3 sequence: CASSPGSYGYTF. CDR3 DNA sequence: TGTGCCAGCAGCCCGGGATCCTATGGCTACACCTTC.

The chain has TRBV19 and TRBJ1-5, with 11 bases lining up with TRBD1. The CDR3 has 15 residues. Germline trimming cut 4 bases from V and 3 bases from J; bases unmatched to any gene: 2. CDR1 is LNHDA, CDR2 SQIVND, per germline (reference sequence). In DNA form, the CDR3 reads TGTGCCAGTAGTAGGGGACAGGGGGTCAATCAGCCCCAGCATTTT. It yields the protein CASSRGQGVNQPQHF. The full variable domain, rest sourced from reference TRBV19 and TRBJ1-5, is DGGITQSPKYLFRKEGQNVTLSCEQNLNHDAMYWYRQDPGQGLRLIYYSQIVNDFQKGDIAEGYSVSREKKESFPLTVTSAQKNPTAFYLCASSRGQGVNQPQHFGDGTRLSIL.

The chain employs TRBV9 and TRBJ1-4, with no clear D. The germline V and J ends were trimmed by 0 bases and 5 bases, with 11 bases remaining between them. Germline values: CDR1 SGDLS, CDR2 YYNGEE. CDR3 length equals 15 residues. CDR3 amino acids: CASSVGPSVNEKLFF. Written as DNA, the CDR3 is TGTGCCAGCAGCGTAGGTCCCAGCGTAAATGAAAAACTGTTTTTT.

The V call is TRBV19, the J call TRBJ2-3; D unresolved. Per germline, CDR1 LNHDA and CDR2 SQIVND (reference sequence). CDR3 size: 13 residues. Trimming cost V 3 bases and J 5 bases, with 9 bases left between them. The CDR3 sequence is CASSIQSQDTQYF. The CDR3 nucleotides are TGTGCCAGTAGTATTCAATCGCAAGATACGCAGTATTTT.